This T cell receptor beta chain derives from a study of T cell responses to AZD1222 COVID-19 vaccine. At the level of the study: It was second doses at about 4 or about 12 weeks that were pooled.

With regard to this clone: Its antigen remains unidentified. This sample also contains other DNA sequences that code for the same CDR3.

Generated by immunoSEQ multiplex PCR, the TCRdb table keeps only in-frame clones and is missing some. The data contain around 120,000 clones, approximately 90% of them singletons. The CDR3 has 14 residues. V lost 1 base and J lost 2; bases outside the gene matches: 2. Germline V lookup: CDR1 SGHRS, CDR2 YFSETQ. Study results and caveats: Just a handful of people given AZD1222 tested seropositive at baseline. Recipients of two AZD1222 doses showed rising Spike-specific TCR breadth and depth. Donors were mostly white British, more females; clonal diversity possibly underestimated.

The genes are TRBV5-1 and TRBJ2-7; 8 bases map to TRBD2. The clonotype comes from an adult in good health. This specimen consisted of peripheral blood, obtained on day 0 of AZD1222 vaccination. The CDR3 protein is CASSLTSGTYEQYF. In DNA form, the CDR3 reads TGCGCCAGCAGCTTGACTAGCGGAACCTACGAGCAGTACTTC.